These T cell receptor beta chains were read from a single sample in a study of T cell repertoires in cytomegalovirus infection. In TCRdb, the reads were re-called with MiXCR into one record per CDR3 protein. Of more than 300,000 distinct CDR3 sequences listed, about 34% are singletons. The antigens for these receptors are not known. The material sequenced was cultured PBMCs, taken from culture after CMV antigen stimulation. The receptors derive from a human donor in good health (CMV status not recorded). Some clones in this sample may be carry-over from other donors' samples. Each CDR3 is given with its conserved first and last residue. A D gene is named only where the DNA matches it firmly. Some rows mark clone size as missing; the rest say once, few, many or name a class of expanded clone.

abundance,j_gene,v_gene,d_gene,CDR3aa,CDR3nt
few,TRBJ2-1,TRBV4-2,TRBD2,CASSRRLAGYSYNEQFF,TGTGCCAGCAGCCGCAGACTAGCGGGATACTCCTACAATGAGCAGTTCTTC
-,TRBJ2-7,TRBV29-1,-,CSVATGISSYEQYF,TGCAGCGTTGCCACGGGTATTAGCTCCTACGAGCAGTACTTC
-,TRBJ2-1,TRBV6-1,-,CASIKYFHEQFF,TGTGCCAGCATAAAGTACTTCCATGAGCAGTTCTTC
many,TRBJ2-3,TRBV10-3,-,CAISKPGDTDTQYF,TGTGCCATCAGTAAACCGGGGGACACAGATACGCAGTATTTT
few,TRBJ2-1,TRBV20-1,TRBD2,CSARRGLAGVEQFF,TGCAGTGCTAGGAGGGGACTAGCGGGAGTTGAGCAGTTCTTC
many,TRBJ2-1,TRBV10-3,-,CAIRNGSRQVNEQFF,TGTGCCATCAGAAACGGGAGCCGACAAGTCAATGAGCAGTTCTTC
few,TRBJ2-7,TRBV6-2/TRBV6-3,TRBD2,CASRFGSSGKYEQYF,TGTGCCAGCAGGTTCGGGTCTAGCGGGAAGTACGAGCAGTACTTC
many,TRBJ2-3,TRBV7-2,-,CASSLTSADTQYF,TGTGCCAGCAGCTTAACTAGTGCAGATACGCAGTATTTT
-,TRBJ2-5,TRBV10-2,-,CASSEWGIQETQYF,TGCGCCAGCAGTGAGTGGGGGATACAAGAGACCCAGTACTTC
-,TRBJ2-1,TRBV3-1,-,CASSLLVQNEQFF,TGTGCCAGCAGCCTACTAGTGCAAAATGAGCAGTTCTTC
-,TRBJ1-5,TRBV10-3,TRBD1,CAISGQGNNQPQHF,TGTGCCATCAGTGGACAGGGGAACAATCAGCCCCAGCATTTT
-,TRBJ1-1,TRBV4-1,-,CASSQDVTLNTEAFF,TGCGCCAGCAGCCAAGACGTAACTTTGAACACTGAAGCTTTCTTT
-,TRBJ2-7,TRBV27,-,CASSLKADGTYGQYF,TGTGCCAGCAGTTTAAAGGCCGACGGAACCTACGGGCAGTACTTC
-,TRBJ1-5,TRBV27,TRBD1,CASSLSPGGGQPQHF,TGTGCCAGCAGTTTATCCCCAGGGGGGGGTCAGCCCCAGCATTTT
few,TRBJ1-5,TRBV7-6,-,CASSPNGGGLNQPQHF,TGTGCCAGCAGCCCGAACGGGGGAGGGCTTAATCAGCCCCAGCATTTT
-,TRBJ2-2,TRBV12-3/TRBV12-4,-,CASSLDNTGELFF,TGTGCCAGCAGTTTGGACAACACCGGGGAGCTGTTTTTT
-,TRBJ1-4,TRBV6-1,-,CASSEGLGVATNEKLFF,TGTGCCAGCAGTGAAGGTTTGGGAGTAGCAACTAATGAAAAACTGTTTTTT
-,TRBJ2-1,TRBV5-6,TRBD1,CASSLVGQGIHNEQFF,TGTGCCAGCAGCTTGGTGGGACAGGGTATACACAATGAGCAGTTCTTC
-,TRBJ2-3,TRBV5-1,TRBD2,CASTGTSGSDTQYF,TGCGCCAGTACCGGGACTAGCGGGTCAGATACGCAGTATTTT
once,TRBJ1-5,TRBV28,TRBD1,CASSPSDRDHQPQHF,TGTGCCAGCAGTCCTTCTGACAGGGATCATCAGCCCCAGCATTTT
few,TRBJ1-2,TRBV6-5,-,CASSYRELYGYTF,TGTGCCAGCAGTTACCGGGAACTCTATGGCTACACCTTC
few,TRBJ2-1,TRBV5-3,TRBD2,CASSRWGLASGRRNEQFF,TGTGCCAGCAGCCGGTGGGGTTTGGCCAGCGGGAGGAGGAATGAGCAGTTCTTC
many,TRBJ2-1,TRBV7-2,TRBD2,CASRGLAGVHNEQFF,TGTGCCAGCAGGGGACTAGCGGGAGTCCACAATGAGCAGTTCTTC
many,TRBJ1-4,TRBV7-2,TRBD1,CASSTGPGGDEKLFF,TGTGCCAGCAGCACAGGACCAGGGGGCGATGAAAAACTGTTTTTT
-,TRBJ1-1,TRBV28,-,CASRRAVKAFF,TGTGCCAGCAGGAGAGCAGTCAAAGCTTTCTTT
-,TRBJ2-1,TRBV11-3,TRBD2,CASSSLAGVEQFF,TGTGCCAGCAGCTCACTAGCGGGAGTAGAGCAGTTCTTC
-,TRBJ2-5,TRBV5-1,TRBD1,CASSSQGGGETQYF,TGCGCCAGCAGCTCACAGGGGGGAGGTGAGACCCAGTACTTC
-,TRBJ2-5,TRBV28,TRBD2,CASSLLAETQETQYF,TGTGCCAGCAGTTTACTAGCGGAGACACAAGAGACCCAGTACTTC
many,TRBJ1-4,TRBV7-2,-,CASSLHEWSNEKLFF,TGTGCCAGCAGCTTACACGAGTGGAGTAATGAAAAACTGTTTTTT
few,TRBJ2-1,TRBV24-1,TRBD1,CATSDWGDDRVNEQFF,TGTGCCACCAGTGATTGGGGAGACGACAGGGTCAATGAGCAGTTCTTC
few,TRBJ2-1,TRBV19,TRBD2,CASSIIAGVDNEQFF,TGTGCCAGTAGTATCATCGCGGGAGTCGACAATGAGCAGTTCTTC
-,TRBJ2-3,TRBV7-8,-,CASSGREVGDIAQYF,TGTGCCAGCAGCGGCAGGGAGGTGGGGGATATCGCGCAGTATTTT
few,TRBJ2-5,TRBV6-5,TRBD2,CASSYEAGGRETQYF,TGTGCCAGCAGTTACGAGGCGGGAGGACGAGAGACCCAGTACTTC
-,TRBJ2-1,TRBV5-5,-,CASGTGPNYNEQFF,TGTGCCAGCGGGACGGGGCCTAACTACAATGAGCAGTTCTTC
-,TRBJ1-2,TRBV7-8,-,CASSSRRDTSNYGYTF,TGTGCCAGCAGCTCTCGCCGGGACACCTCTAACTATGGCTACACCTTC
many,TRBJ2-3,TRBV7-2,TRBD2,CASSLSTSGTDTQYF,TGTGCCAGCAGCTTATCTACTAGCGGCACAGATACGCAGTATTTT
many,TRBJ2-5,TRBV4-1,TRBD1,CASSQAGTGQETQYF,TGCGCCAGCAGCCAAGCAGGGACAGGGCAAGAGACCCAGTACTTC
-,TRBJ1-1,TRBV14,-,CASSQELSGTEAFF,TGTGCCAGCAGCCAAGAATTGTCGGGCACTGAAGCTTTCTTT
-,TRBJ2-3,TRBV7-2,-,CASSLGVKDPAHF,TGTGCCAGCAGCTTAGGGGTAAAGGACCCCGCACATTTT
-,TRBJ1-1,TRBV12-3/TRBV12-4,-,CASKQGAEAFF,TGTGCCAGCAAGCAGGGCGCTGAAGCTTTCTTT
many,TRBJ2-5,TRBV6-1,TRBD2,CASSSTSGFQETQYF,TGTGCCAGCAGTTCGACTAGCGGGTTCCAAGAGACCCAGTACTTC